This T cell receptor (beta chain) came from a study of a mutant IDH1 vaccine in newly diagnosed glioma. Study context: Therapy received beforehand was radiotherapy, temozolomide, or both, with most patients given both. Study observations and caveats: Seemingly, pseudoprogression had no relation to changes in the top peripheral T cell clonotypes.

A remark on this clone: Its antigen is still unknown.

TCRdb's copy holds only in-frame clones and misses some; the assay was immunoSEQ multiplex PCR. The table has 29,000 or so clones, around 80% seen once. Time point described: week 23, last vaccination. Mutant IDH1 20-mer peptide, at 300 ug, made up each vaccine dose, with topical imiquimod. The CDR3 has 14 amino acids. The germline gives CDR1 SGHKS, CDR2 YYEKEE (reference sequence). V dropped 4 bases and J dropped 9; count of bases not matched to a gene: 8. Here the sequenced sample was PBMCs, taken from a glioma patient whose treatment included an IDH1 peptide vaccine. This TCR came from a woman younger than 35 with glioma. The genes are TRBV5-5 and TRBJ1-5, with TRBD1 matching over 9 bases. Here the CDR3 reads CASSRDRDIGPQHF. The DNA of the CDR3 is TGTGCCAGCAGCCGGGACAGGGATATTGGGCCCCAGCATTTT.